A single sample gave rise to the 10 T cell receptor beta chains below, sequenced in a study of tumor-infiltrating lymphocytes in localized non-small cell lung cancer (dated by TCRdb to about 2021). The method was the immunoSEQ multiplex PCR assay. Sourced from immuneACCESS, this table was stored by TCRdb with only in-frame sequences that have V and J called. A share of the clones is absent; for the studies checked, an unresolved V gene accounts for under half, and the remainder has no known explanation. The sample contains 15,000 to 20,000 clones, 65% to 80% of them found a single time. 6% to 7% of the sample goes to the ten largest clones. Sequenced input: lung tumor tissue. Every receptor here comes from a human donor with non-small cell lung cancer.

The CDR3 loop is CARSLAPPHRPYSGNTIYF. Here the CDR3 DNA reads TGTGCCAGAAGCTTGGCGCCCCCCCACAGACCTTACTCTGGAAACACCATATATTTT. This rearrangement joins TRBV5-3 to TRBJ1-3; D gene ambiguous. TRBV5-3 is an open reading frame, and its role is uncertain. The CDR3 is made up of 19 amino acids. With 0 bases removed from V and 0 bases from J, the gap between germline ends came to 19 bases.

The chain joins TRBV10-3 to TRBJ2-2; D may match TRBD1 or TRBD2 (5 bases each). The ends were cut back, 0 bases at V and 0 bases at J, with 5 bases in the middle. The germline gives CDR1 ENHRY, CDR2 SYGVKD. The CDR3 is 15 amino acids. CDR3 region: CAISESGANTGELFF. DNA of the CDR3: TGTGCCATCAGTGAGTCGGGGGCGAACACCGGGGAGCTGTTTTTT.

V and J are TRBV13 and TRBJ1-1, with 7 positions matching TRBD1. Germline-derived CDR1 and CDR2 are PRHDT and FYEKMQ (reference sequence). The CDR3 is 14 residues long. Trimming removed 4 bases from V and 1 base from J; junction bases left unmatched: 3. This chain's CDR3 is CASSYRGRNTEAFF. As DNA, the CDR3 is TGTGCCAGCAGCTACAGGGGAAGGAACACTGAAGCTTTCTTT. Filled out from reference TRBV13 and TRBJ1-1, the complete variable domain reads AAGVIQSPRHLIKEKRETATLKCYPIPRHDTVYWYQQGPGQDPQFLISFYEKMQSDKGSIPDRFSAQQFSDYHSELNMSSLELGDSALYFCASSYRGRNTEAFFGQGTRLTVV.

Points on this clone: The sample carries other DNA sequences with the same CDR3. The chain uses TRBV7-2 and TRBJ2-2; D is unclear. Germline V CDR1 and CDR2: SGHTA, FQGNSA. The V end was cut by 5 bases, the J end by 4 bases, with 5 bases between. The CDR3 spans 12 residues. CDR3 DNA sequence: TGTGCCAGCAGCCCTTCCACCGGGGAGCTGTTTTTT. The encoded protein is CASSPSTGELFF.

The chain is built from TRBV5-1 and TRBJ2-2; D unclear. The CDR3 contains 16 residues. Trimming cost V 0 bases and J 4 bases, with 13 bases left between them. Germline CDR1 is SGHRS and CDR2 is YFSETQ. The CDR3 protein is CASSLAEQTTTGELFF. CDR3 bases: TGCGCCAGCAGCTTGGCCGAACAGACGACCACCGGGGAGCTGTTTTTT.

The chain combines TRBV14 with TRBJ2-6, with no clear D. The CDR3 loop spans 21 amino acids. Germline V gene sequence: CDR1 SGHDN, CDR2 FVKESK. V lost 0 bases and J lost 1, with 22 bases in between. The CDR3 region is CASSQDLAGPMSISGANVLTF. Here the CDR3 DNA reads TGTGCCAGCAGCCAAGATCTCGCAGGACCCATGTCTATTTCTGGGGCCAACGTCCTGACTTTC.

The genes are TRBV6-5 and TRBJ1-2, with TRBD1 as a possible D gene (5 bases). The V end was cut by 6 bases, the J end by 2 bases, with 13 bases between. Germline assignment: CDR1 MNHEY and CDR2 SVGAGI. This CDR3 is built from 14 residues. The chain's CDR3 is CASSSGRGNYGYTF. The DNA of the CDR3 is TGTGCCAGCAGCTCCGGGCGGGGGAACTATGGCTACACCTTC.

This chain links TRBV7-2 with TRBJ2-7, with D tentatively TRBD2 (6 bases). The germline V gene has CDR1 SGHTA and CDR2 FQGNSA. The CDR3 extends over 14 amino acids. Trimming pared 3 bases from V and 0 bases from J, leaving 9 bases between. CDR3: CASSFDGSSYEQYF. The CDR3 nucleotides are TGTGCCAGCAGCTTCGACGGGAGCTCCTACGAGCAGTACTTC.

The gene calls are TRBV28 and TRBJ1-4; D perhaps matches TRBD1 (5 bases). V lost 1 base and J 3 bases, leaving 15 bases between the germline ends. The CDR3 consists of 17 residues. The germline gives CDR1 MDHEN, CDR2 SYDVKM. The CDR3 coding sequence is TGTGCCAGCAGTTTATCCGGGGGGATCGGGCCTAATGAAAAACTGTTTTTT. Its translation: CASSLSGGIGPNEKLFF. The entire variable domain, with the rest obtained from reference TRBV28 and TRBJ1-4, is as follows: DVKVTQSSRYLVKRTGEKVFLECVQDMDHENMFWYRQDPGLGLRLIYFSYDVKMKEKGDIPEGYSVSREKKERFSLILESASTNQTSMYLCASSLSGGIGPNEKLFFGSGTQLSVL.

Only a few counts were recorded for this clone. V usage is TRBV27 and J usage is TRBJ2-5, with no clear D. The CDR3 contains 11 residues. V gave up 8 bases and J gave up 3 bases, with 7 bases separating them. Germline CDR1 is MNHEY and CDR2 is SMNVEV (reference sequence). The CDR3 DNA reads as TGTGCCAGCCGGCGAAAAGAGACCCAGTACTTC. This encodes CASRRKETQYF.